One and the same sample provided the 24 T cell receptor beta chains below, sequenced in a study of Tregs in tolerant kidney transplant recipients. Sequencing was performed with immunoSEQ multiplex PCR; in TCRdb, only in-frame clones are kept and a portion is missing. Among 92,000 or so clones listed, 85% to 95% were seen once. Sequenced input: CD8+ T cells from blood. All receptors derive from a human donor in good health.

The genes are TRBV7-9 and TRBJ2-7; TRBD2 matches 10 bases. Trimming took 4 bases from V and 3 from J; bases not matched to a gene: 9. Per germline, CDR1 SEHNR and CDR2 FQNEAQ (reference sequence). The CDR3 loop spans 16 amino acids. In nucleotides, the CDR3 is TGTGCCAGCAGCTCTCCTCTAGCGGGGGCTGGCTACGAGCAGTACTTC. Translation: CASSSPLAGAGYEQYF. The full variable domain, in which reference TRBV7-9 and TRBJ2-7 provide the parts outside the CDR3, is DTGVSQNPRHKITKRGQNVTFRCDPISEHNRLYWYRQTLGQGPEFLTYFQNEAQLEKSRLLSDRFSAERPKGSFSTLEIQRTEQGDSAMYLCASSSPLAGAGYEQYFGPGTRLTVT.

The gene calls are TRBV30 and TRBJ2-1, with 9 positions matching TRBD1. The J segment lost 1 base and the V segment lost 5 bases, leaving 15 bases of the junction unmatched. Germline V lookup: CDR1 GTSNPN, CDR2 SVGIG (reference sequence). This CDR3 is 18 amino acids long. CDR3 DNA: TGTGCCTGGGATGGGACAGGGCCCCTGTTAAGGTCCTACAATGAGCAGTTCTTC. As protein: CAWDGTGPLLRSYNEQFF. The whole variable domain, filled in from reference TRBV30 and TRBJ2-1, reads SQTIHQWPATLVQPVGSPLSLECTVEGTSNPNLYWYRQAAGRGLQLLFYSVGIGQISSEVPQNLSASRPQDRQFILSSKKLLLSDSGFYLCAWDGTGPLLRSYNEQFFGPGTRLTVL.

The chain recombines TRBV23-1 with TRBJ2-3, with TRBD1 as a possible D gene (5 bases). TRBV23-1 is given ORF status, its function remaining uncertain. V lost 7 bases to trimming and J lost 10 bases, with 21 bases between them. There are 14 residues in the CDR3. In DNA form, the CDR3 reads TGCGCCAGCACCCGGTTACAGGCTGTAGCTGCGCAGTATTTT. Amino acids: CASTRLQAVAAQYF.

This sequence joins TRBV12-5 and TRBJ1-1; TRBD1 might be the D (6 bases). The CDR3 is 15 residues long. From germline, CDR1 is LGHNT and CDR2 FRNRAP. The V gene lost 0 bases and the J gene lost 0 bases, with 8 bases spanning the gap. This CDR3 reads CASGLVEGVNTEAFF. The CDR3 DNA sequence: TGTGCTAGTGGTTTGGTAGAGGGGGTGAACACTGAAGCTTTCTTT. The variable domain in full, completed from reference TRBV12-5 and TRBJ1-1, reads DARVTQTPRHKVTEMGQEVTMRCQPILGHNTVFWYRQTMMQGLELLAYFRNRAPLDDSGMPKDRFSAEMPDATLATLKIQPSEPRDSAVYFCASGLVEGVNTEAFFGQGTRLTVV.

CDR3 sequence reads: CASGGDRVFYNEQFF. Written as DNA, the CDR3 is TGTGCCAGCGGGGGGGACAGGGTGTTCTACAATGAGCAGTTCTTC. The chain couples TRBV2 to TRBJ2-1, with 9 bases matching TRBD1. CDR3 length equals 15 residues. Germline trimming cut 8 bases from V and 3 bases from J; bases unmatched to any gene: 8. Germline CDR1 and CDR2: SNHLY and FYNNEI.

The V gene is TRBV4-1, the J gene TRBJ1-4, with 7 positions matching TRBD1. V gave up 0 bases and J gave up 11 bases; unmatched junction bases: 3. Germline V gene sequence: CDR1 MGHRA, CDR2 YSYEKL. The CDR3 totals 13 residues. The CDR3 DNA reads TGCGCCAGCAGCCAAGAATCAGGGGGGAAACTGTTTTTT. Protein product: CASSQESGGKLFF.

The V and J genes are TRBV11-2 and TRBJ1-3; D is unclear. The germline V gene encodes CDR1 SGHAT and CDR2 FQNNGV. The V end was cut by 0 bases, the J end by 2 bases, with 2 bases between. This CDR3 region has 13 residues. The CDR3 region has the DNA TGTGCCAGCAGCTTAGAGGCTGGAAACACCATATATTTT. Translated: CASSLEAGNTIYF.

The chain employs TRBV2 and TRBJ1-2, with D unclear. The CDR3 totals 10 residues. The germline V gene has CDR1 SNHLY and CDR2 FYNNEI. The V gene lost 4 bases and the J gene lost 4 bases, with 1 base spanning the gap. CDR3 residues: CASSGYGYTF. The CDR3 coding sequence is TGTGCCAGCAGTGGCTATGGCTACACCTTC.

The chain recombines TRBV5-6 with TRBJ2-7; D unresolved. The CDR3 totals 13 residues. V lost 1 base to trimming and J lost 3 bases, with 8 bases between them. Germline CDR1 reads SGHDT; CDR2 reads YYEEEE. The CDR3: CASSLSSRYEQYF. The CDR3 DNA sequence: TGTGCCAGCAGCTTGTCGAGTCGCTACGAGCAGTACTTC.

J is TRBJ2-3 and V is TRBV15; D is possibly TRBD1 (6 bases). Germline CDR1 LNHNV, CDR2 YYDKDF (reference sequence). The CDR3 sequence is 15 residues long. Trimming stripped 0 bases from V and 1 base from J, with 8 bases between. The CDR3 is CATSREAGGTDTQYF. The CDR3 nucleotides read TGTGCCACCAGCAGAGAAGCAGGGGGCACAGATACGCAGTATTTT.

J is TRBJ2-7 and V is TRBV13, with 11 bases aligning to TRBD1. Germline loops: CDR1 PRHDT, CDR2 FYEKMQ (reference sequence). Trimming took 4 bases from V and 5 from J; bases not matched to a gene: 7. This CDR3 is 15 amino acids long. CDR3 DNA: TGTGCCAGCAGCTCCTGGACAGGGGGCCCGGACGAGCAGTACTTC. This codes for CASSSWTGGPDEQYF.

A word on this clone: The same CDR3 also results from other DNA sequences found in this sample. The rearrangement uses TRBV29-1 and TRBJ1-2; D uncertain. This CDR3 region has 12 residues. The V end lost 0 bases, the J end lost 4 bases, and 6 bases lay between the germline ends. Germline V gene lookup returns CDR1 SQVTM and CDR2 ANQGSEA. The CDR3 DNA follows: TGCAGCGTTGAAGATCGGTCCTATGGCTACACCTTC. Protein sequence: CSVEDRSYGYTF.

This sequence joins TRBV7-9 and TRBJ2-7, with no clear D. V dropped 2 bases and J dropped 0 bases, with 5 bases sitting between them. Per the germline V gene, CDR1 is SEHNR and CDR2 is FQNEAQ (reference sequence). The CDR3 has 13 amino acids. The CDR3 DNA reads as TGTGCCAGCAGCTTATTGCTCTCCTACGAGCAGTACTTC. Its protein is CASSLLLSYEQYF.

The V gene is TRBV7-9, the J gene TRBJ2-7; a possible D gene is TRBD1 (5 bases). Germline V gene data show CDR1 as SEHNR and CDR2 as FQNEAQ (reference sequence). Trimming left V 6 bases short and J 2 bases short, with 17 bases between. The CDR3 length is 15 residues. CDR3 loop: CASRTTEAHPYEQYF. CDR3 in DNA: TGTGCCAGCAGAACGACAGAGGCCCATCCCTACGAGCAGTACTTC. Full variable domain (remainder filled in from reference TRBV7-9 and TRBJ2-7): DTGVSQNPRHKITKRGQNVTFRCDPISEHNRLYWYRQTLGQGPEFLTYFQNEAQLEKSRLLSDRFSAERPKGSFSTLEIQRTEQGDSAMYLCASRTTEAHPYEQYFGPGTRLTVT.

This sequence joins TRBV19 and TRBJ2-5; 7 bases agree with TRBD2. The V gene's germline CDR1 is LNHDA and CDR2 SQIVND (reference sequence). V dropped 9 bases and J dropped 1; count of bases not matched to a gene: 5. The CDR3 runs to 13 residues. In DNA form, the CDR3 reads TGTGCCAGCCTTACTAGCGCCCAAGAGACCCAGTACTTC. Translation: CASLTSAQETQYF.

Note on this clone: Other DNA sequences in this specimen translate into the identical CDR3. This chain joins TRBV7-8 and TRBJ2-2; no definite D call. Trimming shortened V by 3 bases and J by 2 bases, and 4 bases separated the two germline ends. Germline V gene lookup returns CDR1 SGHVS and CDR2 FQNEAQ. This CDR3 has 13 residues. The CDR3 here is CASSLLNTGELFF. DNA of the CDR3: TGTGCCAGCAGCTTGCTCAACACCGGGGAGCTGTTTTTT.

The chain links TRBV30 to TRBJ1-4; TRBD1 is a possible D gene (6 bases). The CDR3 contains 13 residues. Trimming took off 5 bases at V and 5 bases at J, with 12 bases between the two ends. The V gene's germline CDR1 is GTSNPN and CDR2 SVGIG (reference sequence). The CDR3 DNA is TGTGCCTGGGCGAGGGGGGGGAATGAAAAACTGTTTTTT. Translated, it gives CAWARGGNEKLFF.

This rearrangement joins TRBV14 to TRBJ2-7; no clear D gene. Trimming took off 4 bases at V and 2 bases at J, with 15 bases between the two ends. There are 15 residues in the CDR3. From germline, CDR1 is SGHDN and CDR2 FVKESK. The CDR3 region is CASSPPVTAPYEQYF. The CDR3 DNA sequence: TGTGCCAGCAGCCCGCCGGTGACGGCTCCCTACGAGCAGTACTTC.

The V call is TRBV19, the J call TRBJ1-5; TRBD1 matches at 9 bases. Germline CDR1 LNHDA, CDR2 SQIVND (reference sequence). V trimming: 1 base; J trimming: 0 bases; junction bases outside the gene matches: 10. The CDR3 covers 19 residues. The CDR3 spells CASSIVPGQGLNSNQPQHF. Written as DNA, the CDR3 is TGTGCCAGTAGTATAGTTCCGGGACAGGGCCTTAATAGCAATCAGCCCCAGCATTTT. The whole variable domain, filled in from reference TRBV19 and TRBJ1-5, reads DGGITQSPKYLFRKEGQNVTLSCEQNLNHDAMYWYRQDPGQGLRLIYYSQIVNDFQKGDIAEGYSVSREKKESFPLTVTSAQKNPTAFYLCASSIVPGQGLNSNQPQHFGDGTRLSIL.

This chain connects TRBV11-2 to TRBJ1-1; D not certain. V lost 4 bases to trimming and J lost 3 bases, with 18 bases between them. This CDR3 comprises 16 residues. CDR1 SGHAT and CDR2 FQNNGV come from the germline V gene. CDR3 protein: CASSYWQVGQDTEAFF. The DNA for the CDR3 is TGTGCCAGCAGCTATTGGCAGGTCGGGCAGGACACTGAAGCTTTCTTT.

This clone has only one observation. The gene calls are TRBV4-2 and TRBJ2-2; the D is unclear. V was trimmed by 0 bases and J by 6 bases, leaving 11 bases between them. From germline, CDR1 is LGHNA and CDR2 YNFKEQ. The CDR3 has 15 amino acids. The CDR3 bases are TGTGCCAGCAGCCAAGATGGTCAGGTCCCCGGGGAGCTGTTTTTT. Encoded protein: CASSQDGQVPGELFF.

This chain joins TRBV4-2 and TRBJ2-4, with 11 positions matching TRBD2. V lost 0 bases to trimming and J lost 0 bases; unmatched junction nucleotides: 7. CDR3 length equals 19 residues. Per germline, CDR1 LGHNA and CDR2 YNFKEQ. The CDR3 nucleotides read TGTGCCAGCAGCCAAGACCTAGCGGGAGGAATCCTAGCCAAAAACATTCAGTACTTC. Translation gives CASSQDLAGGILAKNIQYF.

V gene TRBV4-1 combines with J gene TRBJ1-5, with 11 bases lining up with TRBD1. Losses at the gene ends were 2 bases for V and 0 bases for J; bases not matched to a gene: 9. CDR1 MGHRA and CDR2 YSYEKL come from the germline V gene. CDR3 length equals 19 residues. CDR3 sequence: CASSQSGTGGLISNQPQHF. CDR3 DNA: TGCGCCAGCAGCCAATCCGGGACAGGGGGGTTGATTAGCAATCAGCCCCAGCATTTT.

V gene TRBV7-6 combines with J gene TRBJ2-1; D unclear. The V gene's germline CDR1 is SGHVS and CDR2 FNYEAQ. The V gene lost 3 bases and the J gene lost 0 bases, with 6 bases spanning the gap. The CDR3 has 14 residues. This chain's CDR3 is CASSFQSSYNEQFF. The CDR3 bases are TGTGCCAGCAGCTTCCAGAGCTCCTACAATGAGCAGTTCTTC.